This T cell receptor beta chain was found in a study of blood T cell repertoires in COVID-19. Study summary: Specimens from acute and convalescent COVID-19 originated in the United States, Italy and Spain.

Participants reported their clinical history, and cohort assignment relied on those reports. Recovered participants had two consecutive negative NP/OP PCR tests, healthcare professional clearance, or symptom resolution. Libraries were prepared by immunoSEQ multiplex PCR; TCRdb keeps only in-frame clonotypes and omits some of them. Of some 200,000 clones listed, around nine tenths are singletons. The germline gives CDR1 LGHDT, CDR2 YNNKEL (reference sequence). The V segment lost 4 bases and the J segment 5 bases; nucleotides outside the gene matches: 4. The CDR3 totals 13 residues. The gene calls are TRBV3-1 (or the pseudogene TRBV3-2) and TRBJ2-7; 8 positions match TRBD2. Sequencing was done on a sample of PBMCs or T cells enriched from blood (not recorded which). The sequence was collected from a woman between 18 and 29 years old who had recovered from COVID-19. CDR3 DNA: TGTGCCAGCAGCCTTCGGGAGGGCCACGAGCAGTACTTC. Its translation is CASSLREGHEQYF.